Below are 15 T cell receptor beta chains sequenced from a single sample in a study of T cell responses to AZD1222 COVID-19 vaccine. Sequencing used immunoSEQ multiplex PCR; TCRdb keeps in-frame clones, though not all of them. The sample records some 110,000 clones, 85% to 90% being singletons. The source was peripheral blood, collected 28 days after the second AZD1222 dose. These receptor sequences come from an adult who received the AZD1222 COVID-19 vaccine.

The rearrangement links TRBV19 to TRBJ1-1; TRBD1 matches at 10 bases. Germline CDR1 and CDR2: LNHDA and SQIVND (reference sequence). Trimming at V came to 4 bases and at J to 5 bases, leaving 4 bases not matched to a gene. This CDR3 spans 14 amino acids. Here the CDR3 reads CASSTGTGVTEAFF. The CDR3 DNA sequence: TGTGCCAGTAGTACCGGGACAGGGGTAACTGAAGCTTTCTTT.

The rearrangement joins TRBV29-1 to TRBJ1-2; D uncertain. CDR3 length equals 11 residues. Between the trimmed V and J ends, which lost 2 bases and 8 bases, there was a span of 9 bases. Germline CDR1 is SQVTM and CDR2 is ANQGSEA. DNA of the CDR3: TGCAGCGTTGAATTGGGAGGAGGCTACACCTTC. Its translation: CSVELGGGYTF.

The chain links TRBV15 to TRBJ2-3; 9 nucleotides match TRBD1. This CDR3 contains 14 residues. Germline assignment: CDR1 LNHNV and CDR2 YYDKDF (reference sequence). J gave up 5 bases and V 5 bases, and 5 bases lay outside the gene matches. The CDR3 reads CATSVRDREDTQYF. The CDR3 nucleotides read TGTGCCACCAGCGTACGGGACAGGGAAGATACGCAGTATTTT.

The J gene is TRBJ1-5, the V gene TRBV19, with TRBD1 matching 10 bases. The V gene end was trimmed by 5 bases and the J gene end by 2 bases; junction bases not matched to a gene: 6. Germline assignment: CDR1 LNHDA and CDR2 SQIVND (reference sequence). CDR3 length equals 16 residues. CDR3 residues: CASSFTGTGGNQPQHF. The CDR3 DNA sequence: TGTGCCAGTAGTTTCACCGGGACAGGGGGCAATCAGCCCCAGCATTTT.

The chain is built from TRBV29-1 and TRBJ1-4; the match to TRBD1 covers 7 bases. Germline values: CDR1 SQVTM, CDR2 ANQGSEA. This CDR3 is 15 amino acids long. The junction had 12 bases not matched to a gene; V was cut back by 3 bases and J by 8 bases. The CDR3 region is CSVDQIRGGGEKLFF. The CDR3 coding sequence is TGCAGCGTTGACCAGATCCGAGGGGGCGGAGAAAAACTGTTTTTT.

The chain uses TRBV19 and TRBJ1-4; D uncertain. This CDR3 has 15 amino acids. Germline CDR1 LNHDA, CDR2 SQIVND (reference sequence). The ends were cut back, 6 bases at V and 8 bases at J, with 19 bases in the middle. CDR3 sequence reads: CASSPPRGRGEKLFF. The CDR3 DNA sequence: TGTGCCAGTAGCCCCCCCCGTGGGCGCGGAGAAAAACTGTTTTTT.

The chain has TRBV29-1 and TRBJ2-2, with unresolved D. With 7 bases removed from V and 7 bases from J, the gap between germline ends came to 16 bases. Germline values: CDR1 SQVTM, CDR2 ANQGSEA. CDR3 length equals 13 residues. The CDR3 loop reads CSAAQIGRGELFF. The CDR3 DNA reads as TGCAGCGCCGCTCAAATCGGGCGCGGGGAGCTGTTTTTT.

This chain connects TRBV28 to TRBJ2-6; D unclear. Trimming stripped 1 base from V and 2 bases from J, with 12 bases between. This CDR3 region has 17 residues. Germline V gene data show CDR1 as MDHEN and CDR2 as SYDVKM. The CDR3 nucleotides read TGTGCCAGCAGTTTATCAGGTTTAGGCGCTGGGGCCAACGTCCTGACTTTC. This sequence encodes CASSLSGLGAGANVLTF.

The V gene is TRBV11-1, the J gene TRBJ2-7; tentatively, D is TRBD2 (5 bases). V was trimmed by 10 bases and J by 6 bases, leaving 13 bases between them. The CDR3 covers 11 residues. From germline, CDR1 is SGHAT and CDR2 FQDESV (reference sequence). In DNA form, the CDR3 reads TGTGCCACCGGGATAGCCCGCGAGCAGTACTTC. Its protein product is CATGIAREQYF.

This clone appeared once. The CDR3 nucleotides are TGTGCCAGCAGTTACACGGGGCGCTATGGCTACACCTTC. Encoded protein: CASSYTGRYGYTF. V gene TRBV6-5 combines with J gene TRBJ1-2; D is perhaps TRBD1 (5 bases). This CDR3 spans 13 amino acids. In germline, CDR1 is MNHEY, CDR2 SVGAGI. The V gene lost 2 bases and the J gene lost 4 bases, with 8 bases spanning the gap.

The chain's CDR3 is CASSFGQGRNQPQHF. DNA for the CDR3: TGTGCCAGCAGCTTCGGGCAGGGCCGCAATCAGCCCCAGCATTTT. The chain combines TRBV7-2 with TRBJ1-5; a weak D match, TRBD1 (5 bases). Germline V CDR1 and CDR2: SGHTA, FQGNSA. The CDR3 has 15 residues. V was pared by 3 bases and J by 2 bases, with 11 bases between.

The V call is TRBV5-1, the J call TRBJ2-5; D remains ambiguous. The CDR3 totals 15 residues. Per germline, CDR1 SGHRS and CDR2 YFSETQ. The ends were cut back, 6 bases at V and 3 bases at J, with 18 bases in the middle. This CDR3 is CASKRWYGSEETQYF. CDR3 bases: TGCGCCAGCAAGAGGTGGTACGGGTCGGAAGAGACCCAGTACTTC.

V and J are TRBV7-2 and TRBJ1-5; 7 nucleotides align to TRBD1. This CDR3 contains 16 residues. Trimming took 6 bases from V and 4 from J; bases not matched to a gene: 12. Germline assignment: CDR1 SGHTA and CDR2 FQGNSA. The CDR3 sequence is CASSSRGGTENQPQHF. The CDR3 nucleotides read TGTGCCAGCAGTTCAAGAGGCGGGACAGAAAATCAGCCCCAGCATTTT.

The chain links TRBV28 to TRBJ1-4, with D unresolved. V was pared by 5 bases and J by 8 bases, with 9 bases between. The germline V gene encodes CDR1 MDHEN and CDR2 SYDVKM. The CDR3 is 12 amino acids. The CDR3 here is CASSPPLEKLFF. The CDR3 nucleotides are TGTGCCAGCAGTCCCCCCCTCGAAAAACTGTTTTTT.

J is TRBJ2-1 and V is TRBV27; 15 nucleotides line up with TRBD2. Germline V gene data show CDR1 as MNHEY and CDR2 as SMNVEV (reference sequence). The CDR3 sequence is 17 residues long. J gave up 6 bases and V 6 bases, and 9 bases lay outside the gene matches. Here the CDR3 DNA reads TGTGCCAGCAGCCCCGGGACTAGCGGGAGGACCCTCAATGAGCAGTTCTTC. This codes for CASSPGTSGRTLNEQFF.